A selection of T cell receptor beta chains follows, all from one sample in a study of OX40 agonist ivuxolimab in advanced cancers. Sequenced by immunoSEQ multiplex PCR; TCRdb stores in-frame clones only, minus some. The repertoire consists of nearly 80,000 clones, with 70% to 90% occurring once and the leading ten covering around 3.8%. The sequencing used CD4+ or CD8+ T cells sorted from blood, collected in a trial of the OX40 agonist ivuxolimab. The source of these receptors is an adult with an advanced solid tumor such as melanoma, head and neck, liver or kidney cancer. Both conserved end residues are part of each CDR3. The D gene is left open where the match is weak. Clone size is shown for a subset of rows, as once, few, many or a class of expanded clone.

>TRBJ2-1|.|.|TRBV27
CASSFARYNEQFF
TGTGCCAGCAGTTTTGCACGGTACAATGAGCAGTTCTTC
>TRBJ1-4|.|once|TRBV2
CASTPGRFSTNEKLFF
TGTGCCAGCACCCCGGGGAGATTTTCAACTAATGAAAAACTGTTTTTT
>TRBJ2-7|TRBD1|.|TRBV27
CASSVTGGISYEQYF
TGTGCCAGCAGCGTGACAGGGGGCATATCCTACGAGCAGTACTTC
>TRBJ2-2|TRBD1|.|TRBV7-8
CASSHTGGGTGELFF
TGTGCCAGCAGCCATACAGGGGGCGGGACCGGGGAGCTGTTTTTT
>TRBJ2-7|TRBD1|.|TRBV12-5
CASGLLTTFRDREVHEQYF
TGTGCTAGTGGTTTGCTCACAACCTTCCGGGACAGGGAAGTCCACGAGCAGTACTTC
>TRBJ2-2|.|.|TRBV11-3
CASSLVTGELFF
TGTGCCAGCAGCTTAGTCACCGGGGAGCTGTTTTTT
>TRBJ2-1|TRBD2|.|TRBV9
CASSVDPSGGDHEQFF
TGTGCCAGCAGCGTAGATCCCAGCGGGGGGGATCATGAGCAGTTCTTC
>TRBJ2-7|.|once|TRBV5-1
CASSLLQGPSFEQYF
TGCGCCAGCAGCTTGCTCCAGGGCCCCAGCTTTGAGCAGTACTTC
>TRBJ2-3|TRBD2|.|TRBV5-4
CASSTSGTDTQYF
TGTGCCAGCAGCACTAGCGGCACAGATACGCAGTATTTT
>TRBJ2-5|TRBD1|.|TRBV5-1
CASFRDRGLGETQYF
TGCGCCTCCTTCCGGGACAGGGGGCTTGGTGAGACCCAGTACTTC
>TRBJ2-7|TRBD1|.|TRBV7-3
CASSPTGVGEQYF
TGTGCCAGCAGCCCCACAGGGGTTGGAGAGCAGTACTTC
>TRBJ2-1|TRBD2|.|TRBV19
CASSSGRNYNEQFF
TGTGCCAGTAGTAGCGGGAGGAACTACAATGAGCAGTTCTTC
>TRBJ2-7|.|.|TRBV10-3
CAISVQGSEQYF
TGTGCCATCAGTGTCCAGGGGAGCGAGCAGTACTTC
>TRBJ1-1|.|.|TRBV4-1
CASSQTVNTEAFF
TGCGCCAGCAGTCAAACGGTGAACACTGAAGCTTTCTTT
>TRBJ2-3|.|.|TRBV5-4
CASSGGLLSTDTQYF
TGTGCCAGCAGCGGAGGACTACTTAGCACAGATACGCAGTATTTT
>TRBJ1-2|TRBD1|.|TRBV28
CASSFVPTGNDGYTF
TGTGCCAGCAGTTTCGTACCGACAGGGAATGATGGCTACACCTTC
>TRBJ2-5|TRBD1|once|TRBV7-9
CASSLAGQTQETQYF
TGTGCCAGCAGCTTAGCGGGACAGACCCAAGAGACCCAGTACTTC
>TRBJ2-7|.|once|TRBV7-9
CASSLGTYEQYF
TGTGCCAGCAGCTTAGGCACCTACGAGCAGTACTTC
>TRBJ2-7|.|.|TRBV15
CATSREGMPSYEQYF
TGTGCCACCAGCAGAGAGGGGATGCCTTCCTACGAGCAGTACTTC
>TRBJ2-7|.|once|TRBV5-4
CASSLGSGRYEQYF
TGTGCCAGCAGCTTGGGTAGCGGACGGTACGAGCAGTACTTC
>TRBJ1-5|TRBD1|.|TRBV2
CASRTDRGFRSNQPQHF
TGTGCCAGCAGAACTGACAGGGGGTTCCGGAGCAATCAGCCCCAGCATTTT
>TRBJ2-3|TRBD2|.|TRBV15
CATSMGREIGTDTQYF
TGTGCCACCAGCATGGGGCGGGAGATCGGCACAGATACGCAGTATTTT
>TRBJ2-1|TRBD2|.|TRBV19
CASRASGRVRYNEQFF
TGTGCCAGTAGGGCTAGCGGGCGGGTACGCTACAATGAGCAGTTCTTC
>TRBJ2-7|TRBD2|.|TRBV7-2
CASSQEGSGIYEQYF
TGTGCCAGCAGCCAAGAGGGGAGCGGGATCTACGAGCAGTACTTC
>TRBJ2-1|TRBD2|once|TRBV9
CASSVGPSMIAGSSGEQFF
TGTGCCAGCAGCGTAGGCCCTTCCATGATAGCGGGATCGAGCGGTGAGCAGTTCTTC
>TRBJ2-5|.|.|TRBV4-2
CASSPGDRAIETQYF
TGTGCCAGCAGCCCGGGGGACAGAGCAATAGAGACCCAGTACTTC
>TRBJ2-1|TRBD2|.|TRBV30
CAWSVRGSSYNEQFF
TGTGCCTGGAGTGTACGCGGGAGCTCCTACAATGAGCAGTTCTTC
>TRBJ2-7|.|.|TRBV7-2
CASSLAGRETAYEQYF
TGTGCCAGCAGCTTAGCAGGCAGGGAGACTGCCTACGAGCAGTACTTC
>TRBJ2-1|TRBD2|.|TRBV5-1
CASSLAGGLAGSNEQFF
TGCGCCAGCAGCTTGGCCGGGGGGCTAGCGGGAAGCAATGAGCAGTTCTTC
>TRBJ2-3|TRBD2|.|TRBV30
CAWTSGRTDTQYF
TGTGCCTGGACTAGCGGGAGGACAGATACGCAGTATTTT
>TRBJ2-2|.|.|TRBV27
CASSLSANTGELFF
TGTGCCAGCAGTTTATCTGCGAACACCGGGGAGCTGTTTTTT
>TRBJ1-2|.|.|TRBV11-3
CASSAHPNYGYTF
TGTGCCAGCAGCGCGCACCCTAACTATGGCTACACCTTC
>TRBJ1-2|TRBD1|.|TRBV30
CAWLRTGGKDGYTF
TGTGCCTGGCTCCGGACAGGGGGTAAGGATGGCTACACCTTC
>TRBJ2-1|.|few|TRBV2
CASRPVRIVQFF
TGTGCCAGCAGGCCCGTACGGATTGTCCAGTTCTTC
>TRBJ2-2|TRBD1|.|TRBV2
CASSEWGQGIGAGELFF
TGTGCCAGCAGTGAATGGGGACAGGGAATAGGGGCCGGGGAGCTGTTTTTT
>TRBJ1-4|.|.|TRBV27
CASSWGTNEKLFF
TGTGCCAGCAGTTGGGGGACTAATGAAAAACTGTTTTTT
>TRBJ2-1|.|.|TRBV6-1
CASSEWIYNEQFF
TGTGCCAGCAGTGAATGGATCTACAATGAGCAGTTCTTC
>TRBJ1-5|.|.|TRBV5-1
CASSLVGGSGQPQHF
TGCGCCAGCAGCTTGGTAGGGGGGAGCGGGCAGCCCCAGCATTTT
>TRBJ2-7|TRBD2|.|TRBV7-2
CASRMYSGYEQYF
TGTGCCAGCAGGATGTATAGCGGGTACGAGCAGTACTTC
>TRBJ2-1|.|.|TRBV28
CASSLWDYESNEQFF
TGTGCCAGCAGTTTATGGGACTACGAATCCAATGAGCAGTTCTTC
>TRBJ2-5|.|.|TRBV6-5
CASRREGTALIQYF
TGTGCCAGCAGGCGTGAAGGGACGGCGCTTATCCAGTACTTC